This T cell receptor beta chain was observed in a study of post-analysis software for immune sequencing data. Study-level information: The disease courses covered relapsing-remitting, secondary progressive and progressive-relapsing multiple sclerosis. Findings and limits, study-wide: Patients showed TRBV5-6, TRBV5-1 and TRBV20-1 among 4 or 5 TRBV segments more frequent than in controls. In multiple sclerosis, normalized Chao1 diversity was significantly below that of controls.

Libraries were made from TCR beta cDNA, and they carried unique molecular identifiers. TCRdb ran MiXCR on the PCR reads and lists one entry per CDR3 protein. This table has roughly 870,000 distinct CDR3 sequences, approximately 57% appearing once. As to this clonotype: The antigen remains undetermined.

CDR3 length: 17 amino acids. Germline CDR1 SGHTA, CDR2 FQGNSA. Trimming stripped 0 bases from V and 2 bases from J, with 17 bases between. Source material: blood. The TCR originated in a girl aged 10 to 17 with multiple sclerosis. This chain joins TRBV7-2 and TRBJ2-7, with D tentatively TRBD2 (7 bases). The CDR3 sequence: CASSLAGGHGGPYEQYF. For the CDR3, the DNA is TGTGCCAGCAGCTTAGCCGGGGGGCACGGAGGACCCTACGAGCAGTACTTC.